This passage covers 22 T cell receptor beta chains from one sample sequenced in a study of cytomegalovirus exposure and HLA in healthy donors. This table comes from immunoSEQ multiplex PCR, and its TCRdb copy is limited to in-frame clones, with some not included. The data hold some 120,000 clones, with 94% observed a single time. The sequencing input was PBMCs. The receptors shown here come from a woman aged 18 to 35 in good health and CMV-seronegative.

The V call is TRBV7-8, the J call TRBJ1-1; the match to TRBD1 covers 11 bases. With 5 bases clipped from V and 8 bases from J, the junction kept 4 bases outside the gene matches. Looked up from germline, CDR1 is SGHVS and CDR2 is FQNEAQ. The CDR3 covers 13 residues. The CDR3 region is CASSRDRGTEAFF. DNA for the CDR3: TGTGCCAGCAGCCGGGACAGGGGGACCGAAGCTTTCTTT. The complete variable domain, with remaining parts taken from reference TRBV7-8 and TRBJ1-1, reads GAGVSQSPRYKVAKRGQDVALRCDPISGHVSLFWYQQALGQGPEFLTYFQNEAQLDKSGLPSDRFFAERPEGSVSTLKIQRTQQEDSAVYLCASSRDRGTEAFFGQGTRLTVV.

CDR3 coding DNA: TGTGCCAGCAGCCGTACTAATGACCTCACAGATACGCAGTATTTT. Translated, it gives CASSRTNDLTDTQYF. V usage is TRBV5-4 and J usage is TRBJ2-3; D is unclear. V dropped 4 bases and J dropped 2 bases, with 14 bases sitting between them. The CDR3 runs to 15 residues. Germline V lookup: CDR1 SGHNT, CDR2 YYREEE (reference sequence).

J is TRBJ2-3 and V is TRBV19; 12 nucleotides match TRBD2. Germline trimming cut 1 base from V and 7 bases from J; bases unmatched to any gene: 6. CDR1 and CDR2 from the germline V gene are LNHDA and SQIVND (reference sequence). The CDR3 loop spans 16 amino acids. The CDR3 DNA sequence: TGTGCCAGTAGTATAGGCCTAGCGGGAGGGACGTATACGCAGTATTTT. Amino acids: CASSIGLAGGTYTQYF.

The chain uses TRBV27 and TRBJ2-1; 8 bases map to TRBD2. From germline, CDR1 is MNHEY and CDR2 SMNVEV (reference sequence). The CDR3 runs 15 residues. V lost 6 bases and J lost 0; bases outside the gene matches: 4. The CDR3 DNA reads as TGTGCCAGCAGCGCTAGCGGGCTCTCCTACAATGAGCAGTTCTTC. As protein: CASSASGLSYNEQFF.

This rearrangement joins TRBV6-5 to TRBJ2-7, with 11 bases that match TRBD2. V shed 2 bases and J 2 bases; nucleotides not matched to a gene: 2. CDR3 length equals 15 residues. CDR1 and CDR2 (germline): MNHEY, SVGAGI. The CDR3 bases are TGTGCCAGCAGTTACACTAGCGGGGGAACCTACGAGCAGTACTTC. Protein product: CASSYTSGGTYEQYF.

The rearrangement joins TRBV28 to TRBJ1-1; D ambiguous. The CDR3 sequence is 15 residues long. Per germline, CDR1 MDHEN and CDR2 SYDVKM. The V end lost 3 bases, the J end lost 2 bases, and 13 bases lay between the germline ends. The CDR3 region has the DNA TGTGCCAGCAGTTTCATCACCTATTCCAACACTGAAGCTTTCTTT. This encodes CASSFITYSNTEAFF.

The chain combines TRBV2 with TRBJ2-7; TRBD2 aligns across 11 bases. Germline lookup yields CDR1 SNHLY and CDR2 FYNNEI. V lost 3 bases, J lost 6 bases, and 7 bases stayed unmatched. CDR3 length equals 15 residues. DNA of the CDR3: TGTGCCAGCAGTGAGACTAGCGGGACCCTTTCCGAGCAGTACTTC. Amino acid sequence: CASSETSGTLSEQYF.

Written as DNA, the CDR3 is TGTGCCATCAGTGCCCAGGGGAGCAATCAGCCCCAGCATTTT. It yields the protein CAISAQGSNQPQHF. V is TRBV10-3 and J is TRBJ1-5; TRBD1 might be the D (6 bases). Trimming took off 4 bases at V and 1 base at J, with 8 bases between the two ends. Germline V gene sequence: CDR1 ENHRY, CDR2 SYGVKD. The CDR3 contains 14 residues.

The CDR3 here is CASSRGQGATDTQYF. The DNA of the CDR3 is TGCGCCAGCAGCCGGGGACAGGGGGCAACAGATACGCAGTATTTT. This rearrangement joins TRBV5-1 to TRBJ2-3; 12 bases are shared with TRBD1. V lost 4 bases and J lost 3; bases outside the gene matches: 3. The CDR3 has 15 residues. Germline lookup yields CDR1 SGHRS and CDR2 YFSETQ.

V and J are TRBV30 and TRBJ1-5; tentatively, D is TRBD1 (5 bases). CDR1 and CDR2 (germline): GTSNPN, SVGIG (reference sequence). Trimming took off 2 bases at V and 6 bases at J, with 14 bases between the two ends. The CDR3 contains 14 residues. The CDR3 here is CAWSLVGGSQPQHF. Written as DNA, the CDR3 is TGTGCCTGGAGTCTGGTCGGGGGGTCTCAGCCCCAGCATTTT.

This rearrangement joins TRBV27 to TRBJ1-1, with 8 bases that match TRBD1. V lost 5 bases to trimming and J lost 4 bases; unmatched junction nucleotides: 9. The germline gives CDR1 MNHEY, CDR2 SMNVEV (reference sequence). CDR3 size: 15 residues. Here the CDR3 reads CASSRTGFSSTEAFF. The CDR3 DNA is TGTGCCAGCAGTAGGACAGGGTTCTCGAGCACTGAAGCTTTCTTT.

The V gene is TRBV12-5, the J gene TRBJ1-5; 10 bases match TRBD1. The germline gives CDR1 LGHNT, CDR2 FRNRAP. Unmatched junction bases numbered 7, after V lost 4 bases and J lost 1 base. The CDR3 length is 17 residues. DNA of the CDR3: TGTGCTAGTGGTTCGGGACAGGGGATAGGGAGCAATCAGCCCCAGCATTTT. It encodes CASGSGQGIGSNQPQHF.

V gene TRBV6-6 combines with J gene TRBJ1-1; D remains ambiguous. Trimming pared 9 bases from V and 3 bases from J, leaving 17 bases between. The germline CDR1 and CDR2 sequences are MNHNY and SVGAGI (reference sequence). CDR3 length: 14 amino acids. The CDR3 coding sequence is TGTGCCAGTGTATTGGGGAGGAGACACACTGAAGCTTTCTTT. Amino acids: CASVLGRRHTEAFF.

This clone has a single count. V is TRBV6-5 and J is TRBJ2-7; 8 nucleotides line up with TRBD1. This CDR3 spans 14 amino acids. With 7 bases clipped from V and 0 bases from J, the junction kept 5 bases outside the gene matches. Germline V lookup: CDR1 MNHEY, CDR2 SVGAGI. CDR3 nucleotide sequence: TGTGCCAGCACTCAGACAGGGGCCTCCTACGAGCAGTACTTC. This encodes CASTQTGASYEQYF.

This clone was seen a single time. The chain is built from TRBV5-1 and TRBJ2-7, with TRBD1 matching 7 bases. This CDR3 has 15 amino acids. Germline assignment: CDR1 SGHRS and CDR2 YFSETQ. The V gene end was trimmed by 4 bases and the J gene end by 3 bases; junction bases not matched to a gene: 10. The CDR3 loop is CASSPTGDRDYEQYF. The CDR3 DNA follows: TGCGCCAGCAGCCCAACAGGGGACCGCGACTACGAGCAGTACTTC.

The V gene is TRBV5-4, the J gene TRBJ1-1; 9 bases agree with TRBD1. Germline lookup yields CDR1 SGHNT and CDR2 YYREEE (reference sequence). Trimming removed 4 bases from V and 6 bases from J; junction bases left unmatched: 7. This CDR3 has 14 amino acids. As DNA, the CDR3 is TGTGCCAGCAGCCCACAGGGGGCGAGAGCTGAAGCTTTCTTT. Translating it yields CASSPQGARAEAFF.

The sample holds one count of this clone. The rearrangement joins TRBV11-2 to TRBJ2-3; 11 nucleotides align to TRBD2. Germline-derived CDR1 and CDR2 are SGHAT and FQNNGV. V was pared by 2 bases and J by 2 bases, with 3 bases of the junction left unmatched. The CDR3 length is 16 residues. The CDR3 reads CASSLRLAGPTDTQYF. The CDR3 DNA reads TGTGCCAGCAGCTTAAGACTAGCGGGGCCCACAGATACGCAGTATTTT. Looking up the rest from reference TRBV11-2 and TRBJ2-3 gives the full variable domain: EAGVAQSPRYKIIEKRQSVAFWCNPISGHATLYWYQQILGQGPKLLIQFQNNGVVDDSQLPKDRFSAERLKGVDSTLKIQPAKLEDSAVYLCASSLRLAGPTDTQYFGPGTRLTVL.

This sequence joins TRBV10-3 and TRBJ1-1, with D perhaps matching TRBD1 (5 bases). The V gene's germline CDR1 is ENHRY and CDR2 SYGVKD. The V end lost 3 bases, the J end lost 10 bases, and 9 bases lay between the germline ends. This CDR3 is 11 amino acids long. CDR3 nucleotides: TGTGCCATCAGTGAACGGGGGGTAGCTTTCTTT. This translates into CAISERGVAFF.

The chain joins TRBV27 to TRBJ1-5; 11 nucleotides line up with TRBD1. Trimming cost V 6 bases and J 5 bases; bases outside gene matches: 6. CDR3 length: 15 residues. The germline CDR1 and CDR2 sequences are MNHEY and SMNVEV (reference sequence). The CDR3 nucleotides read TGTGCCAGCAGCCAAGGACAGGGGGCCCATCAGCCCCAGCATTTT. It encodes CASSQGQGAHQPQHF.

The V gene is TRBV10-1, the J gene TRBJ2-1; TRBD2 matches at 8 bases. The CDR3 contains 15 residues. Germline lookup yields CDR1 WNHNN and CDR2 SYGVQD (reference sequence). V gave up 5 bases and J gave up 8 bases; unmatched junction bases: 11. This chain's CDR3 is CASSSGGVGLDEQFF. The CDR3 nucleotides read TGCGCCAGCAGTTCGGGGGGGGTTGGCTTGGATGAGCAGTTCTTC.

This chain uses TRBV25-1 with TRBJ1-2; D remains unclear. Germline assignment: CDR1 MGHDK and CDR2 SYGVNS. The length of the CDR3 is 17 residues. The V gene lost 2 bases and the J gene lost 4 bases, with 20 bases spanning the gap. CDR3 sequence reads: CASSEGGPAALTYGYTF. Here the CDR3 DNA reads TGTGCCAGCAGTGAAGGCGGCCCGGCAGCTTTAACCTATGGCTACACCTTC.

The CDR3 DNA reads as TGCGCCAGCAGTCGAACAGGGAACCAGCCCCAGCATTTT. Protein sequence: CASSRTGNQPQHF. V is TRBV23-1 and J is TRBJ1-5; TRBD1 is a possible D gene (6 bases). TRBV23-1 is annotated as an ORF whose role is uncertain. The V gene lost 4 bases and the J gene lost 7 bases, with 11 bases spanning the gap. The CDR3 sequence is 13 residues long.